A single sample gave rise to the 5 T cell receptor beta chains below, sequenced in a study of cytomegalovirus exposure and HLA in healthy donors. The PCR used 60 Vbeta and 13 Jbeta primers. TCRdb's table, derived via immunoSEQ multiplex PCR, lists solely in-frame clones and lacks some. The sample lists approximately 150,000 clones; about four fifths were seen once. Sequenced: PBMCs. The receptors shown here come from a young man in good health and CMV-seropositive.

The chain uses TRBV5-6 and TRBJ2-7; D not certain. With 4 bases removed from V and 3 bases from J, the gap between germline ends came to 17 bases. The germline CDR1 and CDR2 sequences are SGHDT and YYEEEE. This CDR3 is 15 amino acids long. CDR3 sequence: CASSGRMLSLYEQYF. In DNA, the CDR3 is TGTGCCAGCAGCGGCCGAATGTTGTCCCTCTACGAGCAGTACTTC.

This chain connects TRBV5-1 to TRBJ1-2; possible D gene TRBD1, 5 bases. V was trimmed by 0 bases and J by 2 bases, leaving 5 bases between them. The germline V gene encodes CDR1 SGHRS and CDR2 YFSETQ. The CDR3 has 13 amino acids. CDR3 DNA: TGCGCCAGCAGCTTGGACAGGAACTATGGCTACACCTTC. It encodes CASSLDRNYGYTF.

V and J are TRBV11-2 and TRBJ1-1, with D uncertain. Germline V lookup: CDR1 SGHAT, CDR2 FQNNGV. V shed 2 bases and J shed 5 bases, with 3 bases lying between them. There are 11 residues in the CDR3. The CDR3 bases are TGTGCCAGCAGCTTACCAACTGAAGCTTTCTTT. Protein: CASSLPTEAFF.

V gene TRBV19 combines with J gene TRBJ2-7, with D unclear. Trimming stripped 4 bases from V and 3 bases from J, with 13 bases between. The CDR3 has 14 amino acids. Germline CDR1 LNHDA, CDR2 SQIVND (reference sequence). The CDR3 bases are TGTGCCAGTAGTACTCGACTCGACCTCTACGAGCAGTACTTC. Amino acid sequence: CASSTRLDLYEQYF.

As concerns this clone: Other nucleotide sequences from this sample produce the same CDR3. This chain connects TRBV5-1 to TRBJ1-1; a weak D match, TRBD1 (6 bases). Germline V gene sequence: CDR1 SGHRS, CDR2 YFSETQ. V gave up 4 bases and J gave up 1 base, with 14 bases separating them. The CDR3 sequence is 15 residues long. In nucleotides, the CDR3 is TGCGCCAGCAGCCTACAGGGTATGGAGAACACTGAAGCTTTCTTT. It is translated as CASSLQGMENTEAFF.